This T cell receptor (beta chain) was documented in a study of regulatory T cells in long-lasting Graves disease. Investigators prepared the TCR beta libraries by applying iRepertoire HTBI primers and Arm-PCR of CDR3 regions. In the original workflow: Samples collectively showed around 56 TRBV and approximately 14 TRBJ segments. TCRdb used MiXCR to reprocess the multiplex PCR reads, holding one entry per CDR3 protein. V and J calls and clone size were set by TCRdb, not the authors. The sample records some 370,000 distinct CDR3 sequences, 20% to 25% being singletons. The germline V and J ends were trimmed by 5 bases and 4 bases, with 14 bases remaining between them. This CDR3 contains 13 residues. Germline V gives CDR1 SQVTM, CDR2 ANQGSEA. This clonotype has only a few counts. Noted time point: persistent/refractory GD, antithyroid drugs over 5 years with positive TRAb. PBMC-extracted RNA yielded the TCR library.

This clonotype originated in a female donor with Graves disease. Source: peripheral blood mononuclear cells (PBMCs), taken when the disease was refractory, from a patient treated with antithyroid drugs. V is TRBV29-1 and J is TRBJ2-5; D gene ambiguous. The CDR3 is CSVYGPRPETQYF. The CDR3 bases are TGCAGCGTTTATGGGCCCAGGCCAGAGACCCAGTACTTC. Using reference TRBV29-1 and TRBJ2-5 for the parts outside the CDR3, the full variable domain is SAVISQKPSRDICQRGTSLTIQCQVDSQVTMMFWYRQQPGQSLTLIATANQGSEATYESGFVIDKFPISRPNLTFSTLTVSNMSPEDSSIYLCSVYGPRPETQYFGPGTRLLVL.